This entry concerns a single T cell receptor beta chain. One end of the junction does not line up with germline, which may come from a read error. This specimen belongs to a study of blood T cell repertoires in COVID-19. The method was immunoSEQ multiplex PCR; TCRdb's version includes in-frame clones alone and lacks a portion of them. The sample has 250,000 to 350,000 clones, 75% to 90% seen once. This CDR3 is 14 amino acids long. Germline V lookup: CDR1 KGHSH, CDR2 LQKENI. This receptor was identified in a woman between 45 and 60 years old with COVID-19, enrolled during active disease. The J gene is TRBJ2-7, the V gene TRBV18; TRBD2 matches 13 bases. The sequencing input was peripheral blood. CDR3 residues: CASSPQGKTGLAGF. The CDR3 DNA is TGTGCCAGCTCACCACAAGGAAAAACGGGACTAGCGGGGTTC.